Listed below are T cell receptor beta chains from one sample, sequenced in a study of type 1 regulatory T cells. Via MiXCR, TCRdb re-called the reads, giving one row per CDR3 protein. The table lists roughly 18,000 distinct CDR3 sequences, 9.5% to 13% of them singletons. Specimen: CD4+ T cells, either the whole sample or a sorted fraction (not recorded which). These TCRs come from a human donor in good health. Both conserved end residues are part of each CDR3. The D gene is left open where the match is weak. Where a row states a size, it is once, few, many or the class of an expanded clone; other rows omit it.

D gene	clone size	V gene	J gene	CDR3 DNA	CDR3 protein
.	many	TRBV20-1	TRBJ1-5	TGCAGTGCTGGCGGAGGAGGGGCGGGGGAGCATTTT	CSAGGGGAGEHF
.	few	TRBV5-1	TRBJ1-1	TGCGCCAGCAGCCTTGGTCACGGGGGGATTGCTTTCTTT	CASSLGHGGIAFF
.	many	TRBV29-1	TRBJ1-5	TGCAGCGGGGGTAACGGAGGCAATCAGCCCCAGCATTTT	CSGGNGGNQPQHF
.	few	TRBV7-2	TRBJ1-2	TGTGCCAGCAGCTCCCTTTATAGCTATGGCTACACCTTC	CASSSLYSYGYTF
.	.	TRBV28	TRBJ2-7	TGTGCCAGCAGTTCCCCGTCCTTCTACGAGCAGTACTTC	CASSSPSFYEQYF
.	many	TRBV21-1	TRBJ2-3	TGTGCCAGACAAGTACTAGCGGGAGGGGGGGTCCCCACAGATACGCAGTATTTT	CARQVLAGGGVPTDTQYF
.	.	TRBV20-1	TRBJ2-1	TGCAGTGCTAGTTCGGGGAATGAGCAGTTCTTC	CSASSGNEQFF
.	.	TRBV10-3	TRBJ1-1	TGTGCCATCAGTGAGCAGGGGATGAACACTGAAGCTTTCTTT	CAISEQGMNTEAFF
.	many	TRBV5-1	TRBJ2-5	TGCGCCAGCAGCATCATCACGAGCGAGACCCAGTACTTC	CASSIITSETQYF
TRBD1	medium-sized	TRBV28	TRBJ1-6	TGTGCCAGCAGTTCTCCGGGACAGGACTATAATTCACCCCTCCACTTT	CASSSPGQDYNSPLHF
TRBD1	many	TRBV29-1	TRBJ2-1	TGCAGCGTAAGTGGACAGGGGAATGAGCAGTTCTTC	CSVSGQGNEQFF
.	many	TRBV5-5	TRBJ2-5	TGTGCCAGCAGTTCACAAGAGACCCAGTACTTC	CASSSQETQYF
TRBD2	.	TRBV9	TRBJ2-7	TGTGCCAGCAGCGTCGGCGGGACTAGCGGCTCCTACGAGCAGTACTTC	CASSVGGTSGSYEQYF
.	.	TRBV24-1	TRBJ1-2	TGTGCCACCAGTGATTATAAAAGTGGCTACACCTTC	CATSDYKSGYTF
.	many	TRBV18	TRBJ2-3	TGTGCCAGCTCACCAAAAGAAACGCAGTATTTT	CASSPKETQYF
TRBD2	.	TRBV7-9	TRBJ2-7	TGTGCCAGCAGCTTAGCCTTAGCGGGGAGCTCCTACGAGCAGTACTTC	CASSLALAGSSYEQYF
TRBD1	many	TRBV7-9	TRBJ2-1	TGTGCCAGCAGCGAGACAGGGCGGTCCTACAATGAGCAGTTCTTC	CASSETGRSYNEQFF
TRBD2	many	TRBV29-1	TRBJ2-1	TGCAGCGGCTCCGGGACTAGCGGGAGCTATGAGCAGTTCTTC	CSGSGTSGSYEQFF
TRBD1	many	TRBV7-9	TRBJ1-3	TGTGCCAGCAGCGCCTCCGGGACAGGGCTTACGGGAAACACCATATATTTT	CASSASGTGLTGNTIYF
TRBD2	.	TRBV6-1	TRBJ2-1	TGTGCCAGCAGTGAACAGAGCGGGAGGGCCAATGAGCAGTTCTTC	CASSEQSGRANEQFF
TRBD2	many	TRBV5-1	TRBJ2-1	TGCGCCAGCAGCTTGGCCCTAGCGGGACTCAATGAGCAGTTCTTC	CASSLALAGLNEQFF
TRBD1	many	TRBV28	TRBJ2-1	TGTGCCAGCAGCTCGGGACAGTCCTACAATGAGCAGTTCTTC	CASSSGQSYNEQFF
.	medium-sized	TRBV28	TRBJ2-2	TGTGCCAGCAGGCGGGGCGCCCCCGGGGAGCTGTTTTTT	CASRRGAPGELFF
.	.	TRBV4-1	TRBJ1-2	TGCGCCAGCAGCGGACGGCTAGGTGGCTACACCTTC	CASSGRLGGYTF
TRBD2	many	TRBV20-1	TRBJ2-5	TGCAGTGCTGGAAGGACCGGGGGGGAATGGGGAACCCAGTACTTC	CSAGRTGGEWGTQYF
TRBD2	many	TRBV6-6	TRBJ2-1	TGTGCCAGCAGTCCCGGACTAGCGGGGGAGCAGTTCTTC	CASSPGLAGEQFF
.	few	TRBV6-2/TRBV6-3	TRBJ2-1	TGTGCCAGCAGTTACTTTCTCGATGAGCAGTTCTTC	CASSYFLDEQFF
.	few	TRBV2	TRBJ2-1	TGTGCCAGCAGGGCGACAGCGATCCCCTACAATGAGCAGTTCTTC	CASRATAIPYNEQFF
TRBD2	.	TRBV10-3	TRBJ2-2	TGTGCCATCAGTGACGCTAGCGGGAGGGCCAGCAGGGTCGGGGAGCTGTTTTTT	CAISDASGRASRVGELFF
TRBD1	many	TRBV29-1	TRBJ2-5	TGCAGCACCGAGACAGGGCGGCGGGAGACCCAGTACTTC	CSTETGRRETQYF
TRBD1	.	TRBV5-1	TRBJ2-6	TGCGCCAGCAGCCGTGACAGGGCTGGGGCCAACGTCCTGACTTTC	CASSRDRAGANVLTF
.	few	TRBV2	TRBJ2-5	TGTGCCAGCAGTCGTGAAACGGAGACCCAGTACTTC	CASSRETETQYF
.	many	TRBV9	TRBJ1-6	TGTGCCAGCAGCGTAAGGCAAATGGAGTCACCCCTCCACTTT	CASSVRQMESPLHF
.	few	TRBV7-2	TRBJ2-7	TGTGCCAGCAGCCTCATGAGCAGGGTCTCCTACGAGCAGTACTTC	CASSLMSRVSYEQYF
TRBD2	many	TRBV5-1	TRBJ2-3	TGCGCCAGCAGCCCCCGACTAGCGGGAGGAATAGATACGCAGTATTTT	CASSPRLAGGIDTQYF
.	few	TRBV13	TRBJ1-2	TGTGCCAGCAGTCTAGTGGGGGGCTACACCTTC	CASSLVGGYTF